This T cell receptor beta chain was profiled in a study of blood T cell repertoires in COVID-19. Across the study: From T cells, B-cell-depleted T cells, or PBMCs came the material, which was cDNA or gDNA.

Unmatched junction bases numbered 21, after V lost 4 bases and J lost 9 bases. CDR1 SEHNR and CDR2 FQNEAQ come from the germline V gene (reference sequence). The CDR3 spans 18 residues. As originally analysed: Estimation of nucleated cell counts was performed using reference gene primer amplification. Produced via immunoSEQ multiplex PCR; TCRdb's table is partial and in-frame only. D and trimming were read from the DNA, whereas the V and J calls and clone size are those reported in that table. The sample contains 150,000 or so clones, about nine tenths of which appear only once. The chain is built from TRBV7-9 and TRBJ2-3, with 8 nucleotides matching TRBD2. The sequence came from a man older than 75 with acute or convalescent COVID-19. Sample: peripheral blood. In DNA, the CDR3 is TGTGCCAGCAGCTCCGGACAGTCCACAACTAGCGGTCTAAGCACGCAGTATTTT. Its protein product is CASSSGQSTTSGLSTQYF.